The clone carrying this T cell receptor (beta chain) turned up a few times. It was with a sample-barcoded 5' primer and a J-beta primer mix that a second PCR of roughly 7 to 12 cycles was run. TCRdb reprocessed the 5' RACE reads via MiXCR and lists one record per CDR3 protein. The table has about 1,500,000 distinct CDR3 sequences, 28% seen once. CDR3 length equals 17 residues. The record originates from a study of blood T cells in healthy people across ages. V and J are TRBV21-1 and TRBJ2-7; TRBD2, the table's D call, lacks a check against the DNA. TRBV21-1 is given as a pseudogene. The source material was blood. This receptor was taken from a woman between 25 and 40 years old in good health. CDR3 DNA sequence: TGTGCCAGCAGCAAAGTAGAAGCCAGCGGGAGTAACTACGAGCAGTACTTC. Protein product: CASSKVEASGSNYEQYF.